The clone carrying this TCR beta chain appeared many times. Antigen unknown. The sample originates from a study of regulatory T cells in long-lasting Graves disease. Whole-study context: Those Graves' patients who were newly diagnosed had been on antithyroid drugs under 3 months.

Points from the study as a whole: New patients shared 800 to 1,000 public clonotypes, and persistent patients shared more, with 2,741.

Through Arm-PCR of CDR3 regions and iRepertoire HTBI primers, TCR beta libraries were built. TCRdb passed the multiplex PCR reads through MiXCR, listing each CDR3 protein once. The sample has around 230,000 distinct CDR3 sequences, around 20% seen once; the top ten hold roughly a fifth. Time point described: newly diagnosed GD, antithyroid drugs for less than 3 months. With RNA extracted from PBMCs as input, the TCR library was made. Patients with Graves' disease were diagnosed by American Thyroid Association guidelines. Sequencing was performed on peripheral blood mononuclear cells (PBMCs), taken at new diagnosis, from a patient treated with antithyroid drugs. The origin of this receptor is a female donor with Graves disease.

The CDR3 spells CSARSFGREVADTQYF. CDR3 coding DNA: TGCAGTGCTAGATCATTCGGCAGGGAAGTGGCAGATACGCAGTATTTT. The chain couples TRBV20-1 to TRBJ2-3; TRBD1 might be the D (5 bases). Germline-derived CDR1 and CDR2 are DFQATT and SNEGSKA (reference sequence). V was cut by 2 bases and J by 4 bases, with 19 bases left in between. CDR3 length equals 16 residues.